Shown below are 15 T cell receptor beta chains from a single sample sequenced in a study of blood T cell repertoires in COVID-19. Clones were sequenced by immunoSEQ multiplex PCR, and TCRdb holds only the in-frame ones, with some missing. Here the sample spans 50,000 or so clones, roughly nine tenths being singletons. Material: peripheral blood. The receptors originated from a woman older than 75 with acute or convalescent COVID-19.

The CDR3 nucleotides are TGCGCCAGCAGCCCCACACCGGGACAGGACTCTGGAAACACCATATATTTT. Residues: CASSPTPGQDSGNTIYF. The V and J genes are TRBV5-1 and TRBJ1-3, with 8 bases fitting TRBD1. The germline V gene encodes CDR1 SGHRS and CDR2 YFSETQ. The CDR3 has 17 residues. Trimming at V came to 4 bases and at J to 0 bases, leaving 9 bases not matched to a gene.

In its sample, this clone was seen a few times. The rearrangement links TRBV6-2 or TRBV6-3 to TRBJ2-7; the D gene is possibly TRBD1 (6 bases). The CDR3 totals 13 residues. Germline assignment: CDR1 MNHEY and CDR2 SVGEGT. Between the trimmed V and J ends, which lost 2 bases and 6 bases, there was a span of 11 bases. The CDR3 reads CASSYGGASEQYF. The CDR3 nucleotides read TGTGCCAGCAGTTACGGGGGCGCGTCCGAGCAGTACTTC.

The V gene is TRBV4-1, the J gene TRBJ2-3; possible D gene TRBD2, 5 bases. V was cut by 0 bases and J by 2 bases, with 12 bases left in between. Germline CDR1 MGHRA, CDR2 YSYEKL. CDR3 length equals 16 residues. The CDR3 spells CASSQEASPSTDTQYF. The CDR3 DNA reads as TGCGCCAGCAGCCAAGAGGCTAGCCCCTCCACAGATACGCAGTATTTT.

This clone was seen a handful of times. This chain connects TRBV6-5 to TRBJ1-5; D might be TRBD1 (5 bases). CDR3 length: 12 residues. The V and J ends lost 6 bases and 7 bases respectively, with 10 bases between them. Germline V lookup: CDR1 MNHEY, CDR2 SVGAGI. The CDR3 loop reads CASSWGGQPQHF. Here the CDR3 DNA reads TGTGCCAGCAGCTGGGGGGGGCAGCCCCAGCATTTT.

This chain uses TRBV10-3 with TRBJ2-7; D might be TRBD1 (6 bases). There are 12 residues in the CDR3. Germline V CDR1 and CDR2: ENHRY, SYGVKD. V lost 11 bases, J lost 3 bases, and 14 bases lay in between. The CDR3 reads CAVRTDGYEQYF. Written as DNA, the CDR3 is TGTGCCGTGAGGACAGACGGCTACGAGCAGTACTTC.

The chain links TRBV7-9 to TRBJ1-2; D uncertain. The germline V gene has CDR1 SEHNR and CDR2 FQNEAQ (reference sequence). V was cut by 8 bases and J by 1 base, with 8 bases left in between. The CDR3 spans 12 residues. The CDR3 loop reads CASGELNYGYTF. In DNA, the CDR3 is TGTGCCAGCGGGGAGCTTAACTATGGCTACACCTTC.

The V and J genes are TRBV15 and TRBJ2-6; possibly TRBD1 for D (6 bases). Germline loops: CDR1 LNHNV, CDR2 YYDKDF (reference sequence). The CDR3 contains 17 residues. V was pared by 5 bases and J by 1 base, with 15 bases between. The chain's CDR3 is CATSLGQSVSGANVLTF. DNA for the CDR3: TGTGCCACCAGCTTAGGACAGTCGGTTTCTGGGGCCAACGTCCTGACTTTC.

This chain uses TRBV7-3 with TRBJ2-3, with unresolved D. Trimming shortened V by 4 bases and J by 3 bases, and 11 bases separated the two germline ends. Germline lookup yields CDR1 SGHTA and CDR2 FQGTGA. The CDR3 runs to 14 residues. The CDR3 DNA reads as TGTGCCAGCAGCTCGATAGCTGGAACAGATACGCAGTATTTT. This sequence encodes CASSSIAGTDTQYF.

The chain carries TRBV15 and TRBJ1-2; TRBD1 is a possible D gene (5 bases). CDR3 length equals 16 residues. In germline, CDR1 is LNHNV, CDR2 YYDKDF (reference sequence). V shed 0 bases and J shed 1 base, with 12 bases lying between them. CDR3 in amino acids: CATSRDRADNNYGYTF. The CDR3 DNA is TGTGCCACCAGCAGAGATCGTGCGGACAATAACTATGGCTACACCTTC.

This clone was counted once. V usage is TRBV18 and J usage is TRBJ2-1, with 9 bases aligning to TRBD1. V lost 2 bases and J lost 3; bases outside the gene matches: 5. The CDR3 has 16 residues. Germline-derived CDR1 and CDR2 are KGHSH and LQKENI. Here the CDR3 DNA reads TGTGCCAGCTCACCAAGGACAGGGGCCATCTACAATGAGCAGTTCTTC. Protein product: CASSPRTGAIYNEQFF.

The chain couples TRBV21-1 to TRBJ2-1; the D call of TRBD2 is as the table states it, not checked on the DNA. TRBV21-1 is a pseudogene locus. This CDR3 region has 22 residues. The CDR3 DNA reads TGTGCCAGCAGCAAAGCGCAACGGGTCGGGTTCAAGGAGAAAAGCTCCTACAATGAGCAGTTCTTC. It codes for CASSKAQRVGFKEKSSYNEQFF.

The V call is TRBV19, the J call TRBJ1-1; D is uncertain. Between the trimmed V and J ends, which lost 2 bases and 4 bases, there was a span of 8 bases. The CDR3 covers 13 residues. The germline V gene encodes CDR1 LNHDA and CDR2 SQIVND (reference sequence). The CDR3 here is CASSIQASTEAFF. In nucleotides, the CDR3 is TGTGCCAGTAGTATACAGGCATCCACTGAAGCTTTCTTT.

This clone has more than one count but fewer than ten. The CDR3 DNA reads as TGTGCCAGCAGTTTCGGGGGGCGCAATCAGCCCCAGCATTTT. Protein: CASSFGGRNQPQHF. The chain recombines TRBV27 with TRBJ1-5; tentative D call: TRBD1 (6 bases). V was shortened by 3 bases and J by 2 bases, with 8 bases between the two germline ends. CDR1 and CDR2 from the germline V gene are MNHEY and SMNVEV (reference sequence). The CDR3 is 14 amino acids.

CDR3 residues: CASRLAREAYEQYF. The CDR3 DNA reads as TGTGCAAGTCGCTTAGCGCGGGAGGCCTACGAGCAGTACTTC. This chain links TRBV12-2 with TRBJ2-7; the table names TRBD2, a call not compared with the DNA. TRBV12-2 is deemed a pseudogene. The CDR3 consists of 14 residues.

The rearrangement joins TRBV7-9 to TRBJ2-3; the match to TRBD1 covers 9 bases. Trimming at V came to 2 bases and at J to 3 bases, leaving 6 bases not matched to a gene. CDR1 is SEHNR, CDR2 FQNEAQ, per germline (reference sequence). The CDR3 is made up of 16 amino acids. CDR3 loop: CASSLITGGRTDTQYF. The CDR3 DNA reads as TGTGCCAGCAGCTTAATAACAGGGGGCCGGACAGATACGCAGTATTTT.